The 15 T cell receptor beta chains below come from one sample, sequenced in a study of T cells in Graves' hyperthyroidism and ophthalmopathy. The CDR3 regions of TCR beta were amplified from RNA transcripts. In the first-round RT-PCR of the TCR CDR3, the HTBI primer set was used. MiXCR was run by TCRdb on the multiplex PCR reads, yielding one entry per CDR3 protein. The repertoire holds roughly 530,000 distinct CDR3 sequences, 15% to 20% seen once, with approximately 15% in the top ten. Sequenced material: blood. The source of these receptors is a woman aged 18 to 35 with Graves' ophthalmopathy.

The rearrangement joins TRBV3-1 to TRBJ2-5, with TRBD1 as a possible D gene (5 bases). Trimming left V 4 bases short and J 2 bases short, with 20 bases between. The germline gives CDR1 LGHDT, CDR2 YNNKEL (reference sequence). The CDR3 has 17 residues. The CDR3 DNA sequence: TGTGCCAGCAGCCGCCGCCTTAAAAGGGGTCGACAAGAGACCCAGTACTTC. This translates into CASSRRLKRGRQETQYF.

This chain joins TRBV6-1 and TRBJ2-6, with 9 bases aligning to TRBD1. The length of the CDR3 is 17 residues. Germline values: CDR1 MNHNS, CDR2 SASEGT. Trimming took 7 bases from V and 0 from J; bases not matched to a gene: 7. The CDR3 spells CASTRTGVLSGANVLTF. Here the CDR3 DNA reads TGTGCCAGCACCAGGACAGGGGTTCTCTCTGGGGCCAACGTCCTGACTTTC.

In this sample, this clonotype turned up many times. The chain combines TRBV11-2 with TRBJ2-7; 9 bases map to TRBD1. This CDR3 spans 15 amino acids. V shed 5 bases and J 3 bases; nucleotides not matched to a gene: 8. Germline V gives CDR1 SGHAT, CDR2 FQNNGV. DNA of the CDR3: TGTGCCAGCAGCCCCGCTCCGGGACAGGGCTACGAGCAGTACTTC. This gives the protein CASSPAPGQGYEQYF. Together with reference TRBV11-2 and TRBJ2-7, the CDR3 gives the full variable domain: EAGVAQSPRYKIIEKRQSVAFWCNPISGHATLYWYQQILGQGPKLLIQFQNNGVVDDSQLPKDRFSAERLKGVDSTLKIQPAKLEDSAVYLCASSPAPGQGYEQYFGPGTRLTVT.

This clonotype was recorded many times. This chain uses TRBV7-9 with TRBJ2-7; 9 nucleotides match TRBD1. The CDR3 runs to 15 residues. The V gene's germline CDR1 is SEHNR and CDR2 FQNEAQ (reference sequence). V trimming: 5 bases; J trimming: 4 bases; junction bases outside the gene matches: 9. The CDR3 DNA sequence: TGTGCCAGCAGCCAGGACAGGGGAGGGGGATACGAGCAGTACTTC. Translation: CASSQDRGGGYEQYF.

With respect to this clonotype: Just one base apart from a much larger clone, this may be a read error. The chain couples TRBV28 to TRBJ1-2; D is undetermined. The CDR3 is 12 amino acids. The ends were cut back, 5 bases at V and 7 bases at J, with 11 bases in the middle. Germline V gene data show CDR1 as MDHEN and CDR2 as SYDVKM. The CDR3 region is CASSSLRVGYTF. CDR3 DNA: TGTGCCAGCAGTAGCTTGCGGGTTGGCTACACCTTC.

This chain connects TRBV7-9 to TRBJ1-2; TRBD1 aligns across 12 bases. The CDR3 is made up of 17 amino acids. Germline CDR1 and CDR2: SEHNR and FQNEAQ (reference sequence). V was pared by 5 bases and J by 8 bases, with 15 bases of the junction left unmatched. The CDR3 DNA follows: TGTGCCAGCAGCCAAACCGGGACAGGGGGCAAAGTGGGAGGCTACACCTTC. It translates to CASSQTGTGGKVGGYTF. The variable domain in full, completed from reference TRBV7-9 and TRBJ1-2, reads DTGVSQNPRHKITKRGQNVTFRCDPISEHNRLYWYRQTLGQGPEFLTYFQNEAQLEKSRLLSDRFSAERPKGSFSTLEIQRTEQGDSAMYLCASSQTGTGGKVGGYTFGSGTRLTVV.

This clonotype was counted only a few times. A much larger clonotype is one base distant, so this may be a read error. The chain joins TRBV7-8 to TRBJ1-2, with 8 bases that match TRBD1. Germline V gene data show CDR1 as SGHVS and CDR2 as FQNEAQ. The CDR3 runs to 14 residues. The junction had 2 bases not matched to a gene; V was cut back by 3 bases and J by 2 bases. CDR3 nucleotide sequence: TGTGCCAGCAGCTTGGGACAGGAGAACTATGGCTACACCTTC. Residues: CASSLGQENYGYTF.

There are many counts of this clonotype. V gene TRBV28 combines with J gene TRBJ2-7, with 7 bases fitting TRBD1. Per the germline V gene, CDR1 is MDHEN and CDR2 is SYDVKM. There are 15 residues in the CDR3. J lost 3 bases, V lost 4 bases, and 9 bases had no gene match. DNA for the CDR3: TGTGCCAGCAGTTCCTGGACAGGAGGTAGCTACGAGCAGTACTTC. This encodes CASSSWTGGSYEQYF.

The gene calls are TRBV19 and TRBJ2-1; 8 bases fit TRBD1. The CDR3 runs to 17 residues. V lost 4 bases and J lost 6; bases outside the gene matches: 14. In germline, CDR1 is LNHDA, CDR2 SQIVND (reference sequence). CDR3 region: CASSTPRTGLMTNEQFF. CDR3 sequence (DNA): TGTGCCAGTAGTACTCCACGGACAGGGCTTATGACCAATGAGCAGTTCTTC. Supplemented by reference TRBV19 and TRBJ2-1, the full variable domain reads DGGITQSPKYLFRKEGQNVTLSCEQNLNHDAMYWYRQDPGQGLRLIYYSQIVNDFQKGDIAEGYSVSREKKESFPLTVTSAQKNPTAFYLCASSTPRTGLMTNEQFFGPGTRLTVL.

The chain couples TRBV6-1 to TRBJ1-2, with TRBD1 identical over 8 bases. CDR1 and CDR2 from the germline V gene are MNHNS and SASEGT. This CDR3 spans 15 amino acids. Unmatched junction bases numbered 8, after V lost 4 bases and J lost 4 bases. The CDR3 is CASSATGGRGYGYTF. The CDR3 nucleotides read TGTGCCAGCAGTGCTACAGGGGGTCGGGGCTATGGCTACACCTTC.

This clonotype was counted between two and nine times. V usage is TRBV30 and J usage is TRBJ1-1; D is unclear. In germline, CDR1 is GTSNPN, CDR2 SVGIG (reference sequence). The CDR3 is 10 amino acids. The ends were cut back, 3 bases at V and 3 bases at J, with 2 bases in the middle. The DNA of the CDR3 is TGTGCCTGGAGGGACACTGAAGCTTTCTTT. Translating gives CAWRDTEAFF.

To note about this clonotype: A much larger clonotype is one base distant, so this may be a read error. CDR3 nucleotides: TGTGCCAGCAGTTACAGGAGGGACACTGAAGCTTTCTTT. Its protein is CASSYRRDTEAFF. The chain recombines TRBV6-5 with TRBJ1-1; D remains ambiguous. Trimming shortened V by 2 bases and J by 3 bases, and 7 bases separated the two germline ends. Germline V gene sequence: CDR1 MNHEY, CDR2 SVGAGI. The CDR3 sequence is 13 residues long.

This clonotype came up a few times. V gene TRBV4-1 combines with J gene TRBJ2-7, with 9 bases lining up with TRBD1. After removal of 1 base from V and 2 bases from J, the junction contained 9 bases not matched to a gene. The length of the CDR3 is 17 residues. Germline V lookup: CDR1 MGHRA, CDR2 YSYEKL. The CDR3 here is CASSQVQPGQGAYEQYF. In DNA form, the CDR3 reads TGCGCCAGCAGCCAAGTACAACCGGGACAGGGAGCCTACGAGCAGTACTTC.

V is TRBV10-3 and J is TRBJ1-6; D remains unclear. CDR3 length: 14 residues. Per the germline V gene, CDR1 is ENHRY and CDR2 is SYGVKD. Trimming shortened V by 3 bases and J by 1 base, and 4 bases separated the two germline ends. The CDR3 DNA sequence: TGTGCCATCAGTGAATTATCCTATAATTCACCCCTCCACTTT. This codes for CAISELSYNSPLHF.

The V call is TRBV6-2 or TRBV6-3, the J call TRBJ2-5; no definite D call. The CDR3 spans 11 residues. The germline V gene has CDR1 MNHEY and CDR2 SVGEGT. Trimming pared 6 bases from V and 4 bases from J, leaving 6 bases between. CDR3 residues: CASRELETQYF. CDR3 nucleotide sequence: TGTGCCAGCAGGGAGTTAGAGACCCAGTACTTC.